By sample fraction, the clone carrying this T cell receptor (beta chain) is medium-sized. This beta chain is an unintended read in a library built for alpha chains; its size means little. Time point indicated: sample taken at primary tumor resection. Whole RNA obtained from tumor, nontumor lung or frozen PBMC underwent sequencing without sorting. 55 to 80 TRACERx patients with early, untreated non-small cell lung cancer donated samples. The sample belongs to a study of spatial heterogeneity in lung cancer. About the study: Alpha-chain sequences were detected in numbers that were consistently lower than beta-chain sequences.

Carried by each TCR cDNA molecule was a unique molecular identifier. TCRdb passed the 5' RACE reads through MiXCR, listing each CDR3 protein once. The table records 2,700 or so distinct CDR3 sequences, approximately 8.5% of them present only once. This clonotype was sampled from a male donor with early-stage non-small cell lung cancer. The starting material was normal lung tissue next to the tumor, obtained at surgery.

For the CDR3, the DNA is TGTGCCACCAGCAGAGATTCGGGGCAAGAGACCCAGTACTTC. Amino acid sequence: CATSRDSGQETQYF. V and J are TRBV15 and TRBJ2-5, with D perhaps matching TRBD2 (5 bases). The V end lost 0 bases, the J end lost 2 bases, and 7 bases lay between the germline ends. This CDR3 contains 14 residues. Germline loops: CDR1 LNHNV, CDR2 YYDKDF (reference sequence).